This paragraph reports one T cell receptor (beta chain). These data belong to a study of blood T cell repertoires in COVID-19. About the research overall: The United States, Italy and Spain were the sources of the acute and convalescent COVID-19 samples.

TCRdb's copy holds only in-frame clones and misses some; the assay was immunoSEQ multiplex PCR. The sample shows about 140,000 clones, around 76% of them seen only once. The CDR3 sequence is 17 residues long. V lost 0 bases, J lost 5 bases, and 15 bases lay in between. In germline, CDR1 is SGHNT, CDR2 YYREEE (reference sequence). The chain combines TRBV5-4 with TRBJ1-6, with a weak D call TRBD1 (6 bases). This sequence originates from a man older than 75 with acute or convalescent COVID-19. Sequenced material: peripheral blood. The CDR3: CASSLGRGAPDNSPLHF. The CDR3 DNA is TGTGCCAGCAGCTTGGGCAGGGGCGCCCCCGATAATTCACCCCTCCACTTT. Variable domain in full (rest from reference TRBV5-4 and TRBJ1-6): ETGVTQSPTHLIKTRGQQVTLRCSSQSGHNTVSWYQQALGQGPQFIFQYYREEENGRGNFPPRFSGLQFPNYSSELNVNALELDDSALYLCASSLGRGAPDNSPLHFGNGTRLTVT.